Below are 14 T cell receptor beta chains sequenced from a single sample in a study of vaccination and CD4 T cells after COVID-19. Their specific antigens are unknown. Cultured CD4+ T cell DNA underwent sequencing with the Oncomine TCR Beta short-read assay. TCRdb recomputed calls from the PCR reads with MiXCR, one row per CDR3 protein. The data hold 20,000 to 25,000 distinct CDR3 sequences, with 67% observed a single time. The treatment here: approximately nine-day PBMC culture with coronavirus spike peptide pools or control peptides (ViraFEST assay). Source: CD4+ T cells from blood, cultured in vitro, taken after SARS-CoV-2 vaccination. All receptors come from a human donor who received a COVID-19 vaccine.

This chain links TRBV5-6 with TRBJ1-6, with TRBD1 as a possible D gene (6 bases). Between the trimmed V and J ends, which lost 4 bases and 6 bases, there was a span of 14 bases. The CDR3 is 15 residues long. The germline CDR1 and CDR2 sequences are SGHDT and YYEEEE. This CDR3 reads CASSKPTGFNSPLHF. The CDR3 bases are TGTGCCAGCAGCAAACCGACAGGCTTTAATTCACCCCTCCACTTT.

V and J are TRBV6-5 and TRBJ1-6; 8 positions agree with TRBD1. V trimming: 1 base; J trimming: 10 bases; junction bases outside the gene matches: 3. CDR1 is MNHEY and CDR2 is SVGAGI in the germline V gene. CDR3 length: 14 amino acids. The CDR3 region is CASSYFQGASPLHF. CDR3 nucleotide sequence: TGTGCCAGCAGTTACTTCCAGGGGGCATCACCCCTCCACTTT.

V usage is TRBV11-2 and J usage is TRBJ1-1; D is unclear. Trimming left V 5 bases short and J 0 bases short, with 19 bases between. The CDR3 spans 17 residues. CDR1 and CDR2 from the germline V gene are SGHAT and FQNNGV. Here the CDR3 reads CASSPRTDFALNTEAFF. The CDR3 bases are TGTGCCAGCAGCCCCCGGACCGACTTTGCCCTGAACACTGAAGCTTTCTTT.

The J gene is TRBJ1-1, the V gene TRBV12-3 or TRBV12-4; 8 positions match TRBD1. The junction had 4 bases not matched to a gene; V was cut back by 4 bases and J by 3 bases. CDR3 length: 14 residues. The CDR3 nucleotides are TGTGCCAGCAGTTCCGGACAGGGCGACACTGAAGCTTTCTTT. Protein sequence: CASSSGQGDTEAFF.

This clonotype was seen only a few times. The chain links TRBV7-9 to TRBJ2-3; the D is unclear. CDR3 size: 14 residues. CDR1 SEHNR and CDR2 FQNEAQ come from the germline V gene (reference sequence). Trimming stripped 4 bases from V and 0 bases from J, with 8 bases between. CDR3 DNA: TGTGCCAGCAGCTCCATGGGTAGCACAGATACGCAGTATTTT. It translates to CASSSMGSTDTQYF.

This clonotype is a singleton in its sample. The J gene is TRBJ2-5, the V gene TRBV2, with D tentatively TRBD2 (6 bases). V lost 7 bases, J lost 7 bases, and 16 bases lay in between. This CDR3 is 13 amino acids long. Germline CDR1 reads SNHLY; CDR2 reads FYNNEI. The CDR3 nucleotides are TGTGCCAGCAACCTGGGACTTCGAGGGACCCAGTACTTC. This encodes CASNLGLRGTQYF.

The V and J genes are TRBV10-1 and TRBJ1-1; D is perhaps TRBD1 (5 bases). V lost 1 base to trimming and J lost 4 bases, with 10 bases between them. This CDR3 contains 14 residues. Germline lookup yields CDR1 WNHNN and CDR2 SYGVQD (reference sequence). CDR3 nucleotide sequence: TGCGCCAGCAGTGAGTTCCGGGGGGGCACTGAAGCTTTCTTT. Residues: CASSEFRGGTEAFF.

The chain links TRBV12-5 to TRBJ2-5; no clear D. Germline CDR1 is LGHNT and CDR2 is FRNRAP. Deletions cut 4 bases from V and 3 bases from J, with 9 bases between. This CDR3 has 13 residues. DNA of the CDR3: TGTGCTAGTGGTTCCCCCTCAGAAGAGACCCAGTACTTC. Its translation is CASGSPSEETQYF. The entire variable domain, with the rest obtained from reference TRBV12-5 and TRBJ2-5, is as follows: DARVTQTPRHKVTEMGQEVTMRCQPILGHNTVFWYRQTMMQGLELLAYFRNRAPLDDSGMPKDRFSAEMPDATLATLKIQPSEPRDSAVYFCASGSPSEETQYFGPGTRLLVL.

This clonotype turned up a few times. CDR3 protein: CATSRASDSPLHF. The CDR3 DNA sequence: TGTGCCACCAGCAGAGCGTCGGATTCACCCCTCCACTTT. V is TRBV15 and J is TRBJ1-6; unclear D gene. CDR1 is LNHNV and CDR2 is YYDKDF in the germline V gene (reference sequence). V gave up 1 base and J gave up 8 bases, with 6 bases separating them. This CDR3 region has 13 residues.

This clonotype has only a few counts. The rearrangement links TRBV21-1 to TRBJ2-1; the table gives TRBD1 as D, unverified against the DNA. TRBV21-1 is labeled a pseudogene. The CDR3 is made up of 18 amino acids. The CDR3, as DNA: TGTGCCAGCAGCAAAGGAGGGCAGGGGCTAGCCTTCTACAATGAGCAGTTCTTC. This sequence encodes CASSKGGQGLAFYNEQFF.

The J gene is TRBJ1-1, the V gene TRBV2, with 7 bases that match TRBD1. The germline V gene has CDR1 SNHLY and CDR2 FYNNEI. Trimming cost V 6 bases and J 3 bases; bases outside gene matches: 10. The CDR3 loop spans 15 amino acids. CDR3 DNA sequence: TGTGCCAGCAGGGGGCCCAGGGGACAGTACACTGAAGCTTTCTTT. Translating gives CASRGPRGQYTEAFF.

The chain carries TRBV15 and TRBJ2-5; 15 bases map to TRBD2. The J segment lost 3 bases and the V segment lost 0 bases, leaving 8 bases of the junction unmatched. The CDR3 length is 19 residues. Germline-derived CDR1 and CDR2 are LNHNV and YYDKDF (reference sequence). The CDR3: CATSRDRGLAGGREETQYF. Written as DNA, the CDR3 is TGTGCCACCAGCAGAGATCGGGGACTAGCGGGGGGTAGAGAAGAGACCCAGTACTTC.

This clonotype was detected only once. The rearrangement uses TRBV7-6 and TRBJ2-2; TRBD1 might be the D (6 bases). Trimming pared 5 bases from V and 4 bases from J, leaving 17 bases between. The CDR3 is 16 amino acids. Germline V gene data show CDR1 as SGHVS and CDR2 as FNYEAQ. The CDR3 sequence is CASSLSTGLATGELFF. In nucleotides, the CDR3 is TGTGCCAGCAGCCTTTCGACAGGTCTTGCCACCGGGGAGCTGTTTTTT. The full variable domain, its missing parts supplied by reference TRBV7-6 and TRBJ2-2, is GAGVSQSPRYKVTKRGQDVALRCDPISGHVSLYWYRQALGQGPEFLTYFNYEAQQDKSGLPNDRFSAERPEGSISTLTIQRTEQRDSAMYRCASSLSTGLATGELFFGEGSRLTVL.

The chain recombines TRBV7-2 with TRBJ1-6; 7 positions agree with TRBD1. The V gene end was trimmed by 5 bases and the J gene end by 1 base; junction bases not matched to a gene: 5. CDR3 size: 16 residues. Germline V CDR1 and CDR2: SGHTA, FQGNSA. The CDR3 loop reads CASSGTGESYNSPLHF. CDR3 sequence (DNA): TGTGCCAGCAGCGGCACAGGGGAATCCTATAATTCACCCCTCCACTTT.